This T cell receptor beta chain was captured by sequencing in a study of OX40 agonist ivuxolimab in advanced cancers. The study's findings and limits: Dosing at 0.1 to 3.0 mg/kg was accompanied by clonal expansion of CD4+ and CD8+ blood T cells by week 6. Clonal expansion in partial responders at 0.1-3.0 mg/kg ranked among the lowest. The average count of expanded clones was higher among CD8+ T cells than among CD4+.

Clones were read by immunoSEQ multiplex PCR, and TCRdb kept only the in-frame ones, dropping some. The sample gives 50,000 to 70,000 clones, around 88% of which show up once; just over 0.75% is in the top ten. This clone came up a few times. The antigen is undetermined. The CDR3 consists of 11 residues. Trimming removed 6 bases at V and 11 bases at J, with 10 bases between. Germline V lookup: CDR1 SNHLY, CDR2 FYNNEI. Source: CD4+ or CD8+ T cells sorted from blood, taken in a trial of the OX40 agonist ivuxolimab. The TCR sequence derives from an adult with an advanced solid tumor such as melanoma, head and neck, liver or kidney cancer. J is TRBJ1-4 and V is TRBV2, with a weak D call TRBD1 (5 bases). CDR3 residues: CASSPRDKLFF. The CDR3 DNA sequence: TGTGCCAGCAGCCCCAGGGATAAACTGTTTTTT.